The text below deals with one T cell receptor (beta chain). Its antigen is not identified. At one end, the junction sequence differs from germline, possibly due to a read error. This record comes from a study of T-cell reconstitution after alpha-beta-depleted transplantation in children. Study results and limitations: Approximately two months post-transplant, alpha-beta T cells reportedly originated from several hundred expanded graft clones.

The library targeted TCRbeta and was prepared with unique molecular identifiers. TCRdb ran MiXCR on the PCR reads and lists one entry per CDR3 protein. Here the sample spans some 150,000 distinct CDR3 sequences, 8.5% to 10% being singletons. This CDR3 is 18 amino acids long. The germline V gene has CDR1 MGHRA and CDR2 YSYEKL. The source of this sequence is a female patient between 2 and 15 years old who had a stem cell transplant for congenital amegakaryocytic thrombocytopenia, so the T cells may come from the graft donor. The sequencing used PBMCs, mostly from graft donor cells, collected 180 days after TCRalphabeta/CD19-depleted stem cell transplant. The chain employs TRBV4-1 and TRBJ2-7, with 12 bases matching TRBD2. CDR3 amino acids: CSSSRHGQTSGGVYEQYF. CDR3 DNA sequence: TGCTCCAGCAGCCGCCATGGTCAGACTAGCGGGGGCGTCTACGAGCAGTACTTC.